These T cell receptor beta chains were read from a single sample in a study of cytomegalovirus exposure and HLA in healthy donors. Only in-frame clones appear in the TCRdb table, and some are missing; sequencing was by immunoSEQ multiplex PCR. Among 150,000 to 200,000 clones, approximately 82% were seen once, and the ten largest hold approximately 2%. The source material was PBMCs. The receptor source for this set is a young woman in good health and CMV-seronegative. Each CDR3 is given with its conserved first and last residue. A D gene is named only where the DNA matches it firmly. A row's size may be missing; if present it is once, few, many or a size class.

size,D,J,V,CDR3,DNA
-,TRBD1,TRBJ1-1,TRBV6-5,CASIKGRGRVTEAFF,TGTGCCAGCATCAAGGGCAGGGGGCGGGTCACTGAAGCTTTCTTT
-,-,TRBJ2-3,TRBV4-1,CASSQELQEGTQYF,TGCGCCAGCAGCCAGGAGCTTCAGGAGGGTACGCAGTATTTT
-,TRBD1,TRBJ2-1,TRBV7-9,CASRGYGTGANNEQFF,TGTGCCAGCAGGGGCTACGGGACAGGGGCCAACAATGAGCAGTTCTTC
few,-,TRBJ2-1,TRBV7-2,CASRADTSYNEQFF,TGTGCCAGCAGGGCGGACACCTCCTACAATGAGCAGTTCTTC
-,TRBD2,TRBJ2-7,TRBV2,CASSDGAGGPHEQYF,TGTGCCAGCAGTGACGGAGCGGGAGGGCCCCACGAGCAGTACTTC
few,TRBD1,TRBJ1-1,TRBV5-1,CASSPMTGGTEAFF,TGCGCCAGCAGCCCGATGACAGGGGGCACTGAAGCTTTCTTT
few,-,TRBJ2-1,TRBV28,CASSRRISGAYNEQFF,TGTGCCAGCAGTCGGCGAATCTCAGGGGCGTACAATGAGCAGTTCTTC
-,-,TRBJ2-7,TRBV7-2,CASSLNYANYEQYF,TGTGCCAGCAGCTTAAACTACGCCAACTACGAGCAGTACTTC
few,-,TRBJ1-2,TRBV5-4,CASSTDSNYGYTF,TGTGCCAGCAGCACCGACAGCAACTATGGCTACACCTTC
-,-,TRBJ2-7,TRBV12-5,CASGLVRGLESYEQYF,TGTGCTAGTGGTTTGGTACGGGGTCTGGAGTCCTACGAGCAGTACTTC
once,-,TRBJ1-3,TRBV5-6,CASSLEEDGNTIYF,TGTGCCAGCAGCTTGGAAGAGGATGGAAACACCATATATTTT
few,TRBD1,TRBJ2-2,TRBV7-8,CASSLLTGGTNTGELFF,TGTGCCAGCAGCTTATTAACAGGGGGGACGAACACCGGGGAGCTGTTTTTT
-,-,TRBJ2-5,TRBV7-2,CASSLAGARGQETQYF,TGTGCCAGCAGCTTAGCCGGAGCCCGGGGGCAAGAGACCCAGTACTTC
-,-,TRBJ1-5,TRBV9,CASSVGGVSNQPQHF,TGTGCCAGCAGCGTAGGCGGGGTAAGCAATCAGCCCCAGCATTTT
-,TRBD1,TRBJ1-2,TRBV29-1,CSVTGQGDEKNYGYTF,TGCAGCGTTACTGGACAGGGGGACGAGAAAAACTATGGCTACACCTTC
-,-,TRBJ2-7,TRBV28,CASSLGGYEQYF,TGTGCCAGCAGCCTGGGGGGCTACGAGCAGTACTTC
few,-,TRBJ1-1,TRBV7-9,CASSLPEGRAFF,TGTGCCAGCAGCTTACCCGAGGGAAGAGCTTTCTTT
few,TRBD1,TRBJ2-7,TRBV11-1,CASSLDRGVHEQYF,TGTGCCAGCAGCTTAGACAGGGGGGTCCACGAGCAGTACTTC